Listed here is a single TCR beta chain. Time point denoted: patch test 2, 6 weeks after DPC sensitization. Treatment indicated: therapeutic diphenylcyclopropenone sensitization with weekly scalp DPC. These data are taken from a study of human T cells and chemical hapten exposure. This CDR3 has 13 amino acids. The germline V gene has CDR1 SGHVS and CDR2 FNYEAQ. V dropped 5 bases and J dropped 7 bases, with 12 bases sitting between them. TCRdb re-called the RACE reads through MiXCR, storing one row per CDR3 protein. The sample holds 70,000 to 95,000 distinct CDR3 sequences, less than 8% seen once. The sample consisted of whole blood, taken in connection with sensitization to the hapten diphenylcyclopropenone (DPC). The TCR was taken from a woman in her twenties or thirties with alopecia areata. Some clones in this sample may be carry-over from other donors' samples. The rearrangement uses TRBV7-6 and TRBJ1-5, with D possibly being TRBD1 (5 bases). CDR3: CASSQFRGQPQHF. The DNA of the CDR3 is TGTGCCAGCAGCCAATTCCGGGGGCAGCCCCAGCATTTT.